Listed here are 14 T cell receptor beta chains from one sample, sequenced in a study of blood T cells in healthy people across ages. The use of a sample-barcoded 5' primer and a J-beta primer mix characterized a second PCR of about 7 to 12 cycles. Each CDR3 protein is one row after TCRdb ran MiXCR on the 5' RACE reads. The sample holds about 1.4 million distinct CDR3 sequences, almost 60% seen once. The sequencing input was blood. These receptors were taken from a man aged 18 to 30 in good health.

This clonotype was counted only a few times. The V call is TRBV28, the J call TRBJ2-2; 7 nucleotides line up with TRBD2. This CDR3 comprises 16 residues. Trimming removed 2 bases from V and 2 bases from J; junction bases left unmatched: 5. Germline V lookup: CDR1 MDHEN, CDR2 SYDVKM. CDR3 in DNA: TGTGCCAGCAGTTTAGGCGGGGGAAGAAACACCGGGGAGCTGTTTTTT. This translates into CASSLGGGRNTGELFF.

This chain uses TRBV7-9 with TRBJ2-3, with 9 bases aligning to TRBD2. In germline, CDR1 is SEHNR, CDR2 FQNEAQ (reference sequence). The length of the CDR3 is 17 residues. V shed 4 bases and J 4 bases; nucleotides not matched to a gene: 12. For the CDR3, the DNA is TGTGCCAGCAGCTCTCCAGGTTTAGCGGGAGAATCAGATACGCAGTATTTT. Translation gives CASSSPGLAGESDTQYF. Full variable domain (outside the CDR3, taken from reference TRBV7-9 and TRBJ2-3): DTGVSQNPRHKITKRGQNVTFRCDPISEHNRLYWYRQTLGQGPEFLTYFQNEAQLEKSRLLSDRFSAERPKGSFSTLEIQRTEQGDSAMYLCASSSPGLAGESDTQYFGPGTRLTVL.

CDR3 nucleotides: TGCGCCAGCAGCTTGGCGTGGGGTAGCTCCTACGAGCAGTACTTC. As protein: CASSLAWGSSYEQYF. This chain uses TRBV5-1 with TRBJ2-7; D uncertain. The length of the CDR3 is 15 residues. Per the germline V gene, CDR1 is SGHRS and CDR2 is YFSETQ. Deletions cut 0 bases from V and 0 bases from J, with 10 bases between.

V is TRBV29-1 and J is TRBJ2-1, with TRBD1 as a possible D gene (6 bases). With the DNA end fitting TRBJ2-7 better, the J assignment may be wrong. The CDR3 totals 14 residues. From germline, CDR1 is SQVTM and CDR2 ANQGSEA. Written as DNA, the CDR3 is TGCAGCGTTGTGCTCCTGAGGGGGTACAATGAGCAGTACTTC. This codes for CSVVLLRGYNEQYF.

This clonotype was seen a handful of times. The rearrangement uses TRBV29-1 and TRBJ2-5, with 11 bases that match TRBD2. The CDR3 runs 15 residues. CDR1 and CDR2 (germline): SQVTM, ANQGSEA. V shed 3 bases and J 5 bases; nucleotides not matched to a gene: 8. CDR3 nucleotide sequence: TGCAGCGTTGACACTAGCGGGGGCCGGTTTGAGACCCAGTACTTC. Translating gives CSVDTSGGRFETQYF.

This clonotype was detected only a few times. The V and J genes are TRBV29-1 and TRBJ1-1; tentatively, D is TRBD1 (5 bases). This CDR3 comprises 11 residues. Germline assignment: CDR1 SQVTM and CDR2 ANQGSEA. Trimming pared 7 bases from V and 1 base from J, leaving 7 bases between. This chain's CDR3 is CSGDRNTEAFF. The CDR3 nucleotides read TGCAGCGGTGACAGGAACACTGAAGCTTTCTTT.

The J gene is TRBJ1-5, the V gene TRBV7-9, with no clear D. Trimming stripped 5 bases from V and 1 base from J, with 12 bases between. CDR1 and CDR2 from the germline V gene are SEHNR and FQNEAQ (reference sequence). This CDR3 spans 15 amino acids. The CDR3 protein is CASSRAGGSNQPQHF. CDR3 coding DNA: TGTGCCAGCAGCCGGGCAGGAGGGAGCAATCAGCCCCAGCATTTT.

The rearrangement links TRBV2 to TRBJ1-1, with TRBD1 matching 7 bases. Germline V gene data show CDR1 as SNHLY and CDR2 as FYNNEI. This CDR3 has 15 residues. Trimming cost V 5 bases and J 5 bases; bases outside gene matches: 11. The CDR3, as DNA: TGTGCCAGCAGTCAAAGGGCAGGGGGGTGGACTGAAGCTTTCTTT. It codes for CASSQRAGGWTEAFF.

This clonotype has only a few counts. The V gene is TRBV7-4, the J gene TRBJ2-5; D gene uncertain. CDR1 is SGHVT, CDR2 SQSDAQ, per germline. Trimming left V 4 bases short and J 1 base short, with 4 bases between. CDR3 length: 12 amino acids. CDR3 sequence (DNA): TGTGCCAGCAGCTCAGTCCAAGAGACCCAGTACTTC. This translates into CASSSVQETQYF.

This chain joins TRBV20-1 and TRBJ2-7, with D maybe TRBD2 (5 bases). Judging by the DNA end, TRBJ2-5 fits better; the J call may be wrong. The CDR3 has 13 amino acids. Germline lookup yields CDR1 DFQATT and CDR2 SNEGSKA (reference sequence). CDR3 DNA sequence: TGCAGTGCTAGGGAGGACTTACGGGAGACCCAGTACTTC. It yields the protein CSAREDLRETQYF.

V is TRBV5-1 and J is TRBJ2-3; D is undetermined. Germline V gene data show CDR1 as SGHRS and CDR2 as YFSETQ. There are 13 residues in the CDR3. V was shortened by 7 bases and J by 1 base, with 10 bases between the two germline ends. CDR3 region: CASGPVGTDTQYF. In DNA, the CDR3 is TGCGCCAGCGGACCAGTCGGCACAGATACGCAGTATTTT.

A few counts support this clonotype. The CDR3 DNA follows: TGTGCCAGCAGCTTAACCGCCTCGGATGGCTACACCTTC. This translates into CASSLTASDGYTF. The chain uses TRBV7-9 and TRBJ1-2; D remains ambiguous. CDR3 length: 13 residues. Trimming left V 2 bases short and J 6 bases short, with 10 bases between. Germline CDR1 is SEHNR and CDR2 is FQNEAQ (reference sequence).

The sample holds a few counts of this clonotype. The CDR3 bases are TGCAGTGCTACTAGGGGCGCAGATACGCAGTATTTT. Protein: CSATRGADTQYF. J is TRBJ2-3 and V is TRBV20-1, with a tentative D call TRBD1 (5 bases). With 4 bases removed from V and 4 bases from J, the gap between germline ends came to 9 bases. Germline lookup yields CDR1 DFQATT and CDR2 SNEGSKA (reference sequence). This CDR3 is 12 amino acids long.

For the CDR3, the DNA is TGTGCCAGCAGCTGGGACAGGGGGATTGGAGATACGCAGTATTTT. As protein: CASSWDRGIGDTQYF. This chain connects TRBV2 to TRBJ2-3; TRBD1 agrees at 11 bases. Germline lookup yields CDR1 SNHLY and CDR2 FYNNEI. The J segment lost 5 bases and the V segment lost 6 bases, leaving 7 bases of the junction unmatched. The CDR3 has 15 residues.